The rows below give T cell receptor beta chains drawn from one sample of a study of blood T cell repertoires in COVID-19. TCRdb keeps only in-frame clones here, not all; method: immunoSEQ multiplex PCR. This table has roughly 65,000 clones, around 83% appearing once. Sequenced material: peripheral blood. The receptors come from a middle-aged man with acute or convalescent COVID-19. Each CDR3 is given with its conserved first and last residue. The D gene is left open where the match is weak. Rows may omit the clone size; those that give it use once, few, many or a size class.

j_call v_call clone_size d_call cdr3_aa cdr3_nt
TRBJ2-2 TRBV27 NA TRBD1 CASNVGGTNTGELFF TGTGCCAGCAACGTAGGGGGCACAAACACCGGGGAGCTGTTTTTT
TRBJ1-1 TRBV19 NA NA CASSDGQMNTEAFF TGTGCCAGTAGTGATGGACAAATGAACACTGAAGCTTTCTTT
TRBJ2-1 TRBV7-2 NA NA CASSPGSPPAFGNEQFF TGTGCCAGCAGCCCAGGCAGTCCGCCCGCCTTTGGCAATGAGCAGTTCTTC
TRBJ2-1 TRBV6-6 once NA CASSYAGFVEQFF TGTGCCAGCAGTTACGCAGGGTTTGTTGAGCAGTTCTTC
TRBJ2-1 TRBV27 NA NA CASSSTGRVTDEQFF TGTGCCAGCAGTTCAACTGGCAGGGTGACCGATGAGCAGTTCTTC
TRBJ1-3 TRBV19 NA TRBD1 CASSMFWTGRNTIYF TGTGCCAGTAGTATGTTTTGGACAGGGAGAAACACCATATATTTT
TRBJ1-1 TRBV13 NA TRBD1 CASSTGQAHTEAFF TGTGCCAGCAGCACGGGACAGGCGCACACTGAAGCTTTCTTT
TRBJ1-5 TRBV19 NA TRBD1 CASSIYRGEFSNQPQHF TGTGCCAGTAGTATATACAGGGGGGAATTCAGCAATCAGCCCCAGCATTTT
TRBJ2-5 TRBV3-1/TRBV3-2 NA TRBD2 CASSQDRASGGYVTQYF TGTGCCAGCAGCCAAGATAGGGCTAGCGGGGGGTATGTGACCCAGTACTTC
TRBJ2-5 TRBV19 NA TRBD2 CASSITSGRAVSQYF TGTGCCAGTAGTATTACTAGCGGGAGGGCGGTATCCCAGTACTTC
TRBJ2-7 TRBV11-2 once NA CASSREGARIYEQYF TGTGCCAGCAGCCGTGAGGGAGCGAGGATCTACGAGCAGTACTTC
TRBJ1-5 TRBV7-2 NA NA CASSLPTGPNQPQHF TGTGCCAGCAGCTTACCTACAGGGCCCAACCAGCCCCAGCATTTT
TRBJ2-1 TRBV5-6 NA NA CASSLPSGNEQFF TGTGCCAGCAGCCTCCCATCGGGTAATGAGCAGTTCTTC
TRBJ1-5 TRBV30 NA NA CAWNEGGGGFGQPQHF TGTGCCTGGAACGAAGGGGGGGGCGGGTTCGGTCAGCCCCAGCATTTT
TRBJ2-1 TRBV5-6 NA NA CASSLVLTGTASNEQFF TGTGCCAGCAGCTTGGTATTGACCGGGACTGCCAGCAATGAGCAGTTCTTC
TRBJ1-1 TRBV19 NA NA CASSMNSMNTEAFF TGTGCCAGTAGTATGAACAGCATGAACACTGAAGCTTTCTTT
TRBJ2-5 TRBV7-3 NA TRBD1 CASSPQGAQETQYF TGTGCCAGCAGCCCCCAGGGGGCACAAGAGACCCAGTACTTC
TRBJ2-1 TRBV19 NA TRBD1 CASSRDRIYNEQFF TGTGCCAGTAGCCGGGACAGGATCTACAATGAGCAGTTCTTC
TRBJ1-1 TRBV28 NA NA CASSFGRATEAFF TGTGCCAGCAGTTTTGGGAGGGCCACTGAAGCTTTCTTT
TRBJ1-3 TRBV5-1 NA TRBD1 CASSPQGAGNTIYF TGCGCCAGCAGCCCCCAGGGGGCTGGAAACACCATATATTTT
TRBJ1-2 TRBV10-1 NA NA CASSRQRLYGYTF TGCGCCAGCAGTCGACAGAGACTTTATGGCTACACCTTC
TRBJ2-1 TRBV2 NA NA CASSLGGPYNEQFF TGTGCCAGCAGTTTGGGGGGTCCCTACAATGAGCAGTTCTTC
TRBJ2-7 TRBV7-9 few NA CASSLQTYEQYF TGTGCCAGCAGCTTACAGACCTACGAGCAGTACTTC
TRBJ1-1 TRBV21-1 NA NA CASSKTQQGRTEAFF TGTGCCAGCAGCAAAACCCAACAGGGACGTACCGAAGCTTTCTTT
TRBJ2-1 TRBV28 once TRBD1 CASGRQGKIF TGTGCCAGCGGGCGACAGGGGAAGATCTTC
TRBJ2-1 TRBV4-1 NA NA CASSQVYGYNEQFF TGCGCCAGCAGCCAAGTTTACGGGTACAATGAGCAGTTCTTC
TRBJ2-7 TRBV19 NA TRBD2 CASSILGLAGGVEQYF TGTGCCAGTAGTATCCTGGGACTAGCGGGAGGGGTCGAGCAGTACTTC
TRBJ1-1 TRBV9 few TRBD1 CASSVGDSLWAEAFF TGTGCCAGCAGCGTAGGGGACAGCCTGTGGGCTGAAGCTTTCTTT
TRBJ2-7 TRBV20-1 NA TRBD2 CSASSGLVRYEQYF TGCAGTGCTAGTTCGGGACTAGTGAGGTACGAGCAGTACTTC
TRBJ2-7 TRBV7-8 few TRBD1 CASSLGQGGAEQYF TGTGCCAGCAGCTTAGGACAGGGGGGGGCCGAGCAGTACTTC
TRBJ1-4 TRBV6-6 once TRBD1 CASSYSGQRGNEKLFF TGTGCCAGCAGTTACTCGGGACAGAGGGGCAATGAAAAACTGTTTTTT
TRBJ2-6 TRBV5-6 NA NA CASSTETRAGANVLTF TGTGCCAGCAGCACCGAGACCAGGGCTGGGGCCAACGTCCTGACTTTC
TRBJ2-3 TRBV28 NA NA CASSLSGGDTQYF TGTGCCAGCAGTTTATCTGGGGGGGATACGCAGTATTTT
TRBJ2-7 TRBV7-2 NA NA CASSPGGPLSKQYF TGTGCCAGCAGCCCCGGAGGGCCTTTGAGCAAGCAGTACTTC
TRBJ2-7 TRBV18 NA TRBD1 CASSTIDRDRGYEQYF TGTGCCAGCTCGACCATCGACCGGGACAGGGGGTACGAGCAGTACTTC
TRBJ2-1 TRBV9 NA TRBD2 CASSPSNLAGGEQFF TGTGCCAGCAGCCCATCGAACCTAGCGGGAGGGGAGCAGTTCTTC
TRBJ1-2 TRBV18 NA TRBD1 CASSQTGQGNYGYTF TGTGCCAGCTCCCAGACAGGACAGGGGAACTATGGCTACACCTTC
TRBJ1-2 TRBV19 NA TRBD1 CASSIKTGRYGYTF TGTGCCAGTAGTATAAAGACAGGGAGGTATGGCTACACCTTC
TRBJ1-1 TRBV28 NA TRBD1 CASTRTGTNTEAFF TGTGCCAGCACCCGGACAGGGACGAACACTGAAGCTTTCTTT
TRBJ2-7 TRBV27 NA NA CASSTFSRPGAAYEQYF TGTGCCAGCAGTACGTTTTCCCGACCGGGAGCGGCCTACGAGCAGTACTTC
TRBJ2-7 TRBV5-1 NA TRBD1 CASRPGQDLYEQYF TGCGCCAGCAGGCCTGGACAGGACCTCTACGAGCAGTACTTC
TRBJ2-5 TRBV29-1 NA TRBD2 CSVGLAGPPETQYF TGCAGCGTTGGACTAGCGGGGCCTCCAGAGACCCAGTACTTC
TRBJ2-1 TRBV11-2 NA NA CASSFANEQFF TGTGCCAGCAGCTTTGCGAATGAGCAGTTCTTC
TRBJ1-6 TRBV5-4 NA NA CASSPREGALHF TGTGCCAGCAGCCCCAGGGAGGGGGCCCTCCACTTT
TRBJ2-7 TRBV4-1 NA NA CASSQDSVYEQYF TGCGCCAGCAGCCAAGATTCCGTCTACGAGCAGTACTTC
TRBJ2-3 TRBV24-1 NA TRBD2 CATSLGGRATDTQYF TGTGCCACCAGTCTTGGCGGGAGGGCCACAGATACGCAGTATTTT
TRBJ1-3 TRBV15 NA NA CATSSQGTGNTIYF TGTGCCACCAGCAGCCAGGGAACTGGAAACACCATATATTTT
TRBJ1-2 TRBV6-4 NA NA CASESRTVGNGYTF TGTGCCAGCGAAAGTCGGACAGTAGGAAATGGCTACACCTTC
TRBJ2-2 TRBV25-1 NA NA CASSEYNDRLTGELFF TGTGCCAGCAGTGAATATAATGACAGGCTGACCGGGGAGCTGTTTTTT
TRBJ1-6 TRBV6-5 NA TRBD1 CASSPRTGMNSPLHF TGTGCCAGCAGTCCGAGGACAGGGATGAATTCACCCCTCCACTTT
TRBJ2-7 TRBV5-1 NA TRBD1 CASSLAQDRPHEQYF TGCGCCAGCAGCTTAGCCCAGGACAGGCCCCACGAGCAGTACTTC
TRBJ1-5 TRBV7-9 NA NA CASSLGHGNQPQHF TGTGCCAGCAGCTTAGGTCATGGCAATCAGCCCCAGCATTTT
TRBJ2-7 TRBV5-5 NA NA CASSLVSGGEQYF TGTGCCAGCAGCTTAGTTAGCGGCGGCGAGCAGTACTTC
TRBJ2-1 TRBV19 NA NA CASRQTGVSYNEQFF TGTGCCAGTAGACAGACGGGAGTCTCCTACAATGAGCAGTTCTTC
TRBJ1-6 TRBV25-1 NA NA CASSEEDRNNSPLHF TGTGCCAGCAGTGAAGAGGATCGGAATAATTCACCCCTCCACTTT
TRBJ1-2 TRBV3-1/TRBV3-2 NA NA CASSQWTAANYGYTF TGTGCCAGCAGCCAATGGACAGCTGCTAACTATGGCTACACCTTC
TRBJ2-5 TRBV14 NA NA CASSQAGETQYF TGTGCCAGCAGCCAAGCGGGAGAGACCCAGTACTTC
TRBJ2-1 TRBV10-1 NA TRBD2 CASSAQLAGTYNEQFF TGCGCCAGCAGTGCCCAACTAGCGGGAACCTACAATGAGCAGTTCTTC
TRBJ1-5 TRBV30 NA NA CAWSLGGGQPQHF TGTGCCTGGAGTCTGGGTGGAGGGCAGCCCCAGCATTTT